This T cell receptor (beta chain) was identified in a study of blood T cell repertoires in COVID-19. Sequenced by immunoSEQ multiplex PCR; TCRdb stores in-frame clones only, minus some. The sample holds about 140,000 clones, roughly 85% seen once. Trimming pared 5 bases from V and 0 bases from J, leaving 14 bases between. This CDR3 region has 15 residues. The germline gives CDR1 SQVTM, CDR2 ANQGSEA. This sequence was found in a man in his fifties or sixties with acute or convalescent COVID-19. This sequence joins TRBV29-1 and TRBJ1-3, with D tentatively TRBD1 (5 bases). The sequencing sample was made of peripheral blood. CDR3 region: CSVSGTAGSGNTIYF. The CDR3 DNA sequence: TGCAGCGTTTCAGGGACTGCAGGCTCTGGAAACACCATATATTTT.